The clone carrying this T cell receptor beta chain was seen more than once but under ten times. The antigen remains undetermined. This sample stems from a study of response to subunit inactivated influenza vaccine. General study points: Authors suggested each seasonal flu vaccination may recruit only limited numbers of new T cells.

TCRdb re-analysed the RT-PCR reads in MiXCR, keeping a single row per CDR3 protein. This table has about 780,000 distinct CDR3 sequences, around 18% appearing once. The V gene lost 4 bases and the J gene lost 3 bases, with 12 bases spanning the gap. The germline V gene has CDR1 SGHAT and CDR2 FQNNGV. The CDR3 extends over 15 amino acids. The sequencing here drew on PBMCs from blood, taken 4 to 6 days after vaccination. J is TRBJ2-2 and V is TRBV11-2; D gene ambiguous. The receptor was derived from a man aged 45-60 years who received an inactivated influenza vaccine. The CDR3 here is CASSSPRSYTGELFF. CDR3 bases: TGTGCCAGCAGCTCGCCCAGGAGCTACACCGGGGAGCTGTTTTTT.